The clone carrying this T cell receptor beta chain showed up many times. Its antigen is undetermined. TCRdb reprocessed the 5' RACE reads via MiXCR and lists one record per CDR3 protein. The table has 690,000 or so distinct CDR3 sequences, more than 6.5% seen once. Per the germline V gene, CDR1 is ENHRY and CDR2 is SYGVKD. The CDR3 extends over 14 amino acids. V was shortened by 1 base and J by 0 bases, with 5 bases between the two germline ends. The sample comes from a study of identical twins. Regarding the study as a whole: The abundant beta clonotypes from cord blood had fewer insertions, and memory repertoires had none of this. For monozygotic twins, models underestimated out-of-frame TCR alpha sharing.

These same data were also listed under a study on yellow fever vaccine responses in identical twins.

The sample comprised PBMCs. The sequence derives from a woman between 18 and 29 years old in good health. The chain is built from TRBV10-3 and TRBJ2-3; unclear D gene. CDR3 residues: CAISELMSTDTQYF. CDR3 DNA: TGTGCCATCAGTGAGTTGATGAGCACAGATACGCAGTATTTT.